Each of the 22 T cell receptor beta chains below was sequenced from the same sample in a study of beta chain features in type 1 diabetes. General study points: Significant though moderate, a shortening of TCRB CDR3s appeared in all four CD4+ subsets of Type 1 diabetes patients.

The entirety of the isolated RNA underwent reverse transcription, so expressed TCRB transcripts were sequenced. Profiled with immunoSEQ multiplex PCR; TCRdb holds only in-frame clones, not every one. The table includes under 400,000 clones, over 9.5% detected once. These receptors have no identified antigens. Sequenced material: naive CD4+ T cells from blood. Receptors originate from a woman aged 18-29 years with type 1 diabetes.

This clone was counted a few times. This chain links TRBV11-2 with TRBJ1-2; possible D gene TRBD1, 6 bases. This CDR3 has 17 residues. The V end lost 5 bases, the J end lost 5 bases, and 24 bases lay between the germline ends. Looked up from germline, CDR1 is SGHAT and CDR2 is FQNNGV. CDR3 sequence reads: CASSPIAGRGLGYGYTF. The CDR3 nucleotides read TGTGCCAGCAGCCCGATTGCGGGGCGGGGGCTCGGGTATGGCTACACCTTC.

In nucleotides, the CDR3 is TGTGCCACCAGCAGAGGAGCTCAGGTTATCTACAATGAGCAGTTCTTC. As protein: CATSRGAQVIYNEQFF. J is TRBJ2-1 and V is TRBV15; unclear D gene. V lost 1 base and J lost 3, with 13 bases in between. The V gene's germline CDR1 is LNHNV and CDR2 YYDKDF (reference sequence). CDR3 length: 16 residues.

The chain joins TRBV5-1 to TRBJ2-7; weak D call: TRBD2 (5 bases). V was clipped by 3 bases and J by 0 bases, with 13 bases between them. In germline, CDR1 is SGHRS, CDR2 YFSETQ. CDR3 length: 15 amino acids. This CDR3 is CASSSEDWSSYEQYF. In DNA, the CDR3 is TGCGCCAGCAGCTCCGAGGACTGGAGCTCCTACGAGCAGTACTTC.

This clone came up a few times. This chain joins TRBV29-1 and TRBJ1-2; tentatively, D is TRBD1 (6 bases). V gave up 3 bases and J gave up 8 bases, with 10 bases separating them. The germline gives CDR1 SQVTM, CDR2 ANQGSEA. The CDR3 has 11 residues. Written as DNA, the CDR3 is TGCAGCGTTGAGGGGGGGCGAGGCTACACCTTC. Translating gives CSVEGGRGYTF. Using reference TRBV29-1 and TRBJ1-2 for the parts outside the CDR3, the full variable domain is SAVISQKPSRDICQRGTSLTIQCQVDSQVTMMFWYRQQPGQSLTLIATANQGSEATYESGFVIDKFPISRPNLTFSTLTVSNMSPEDSSIYLCSVEGGRGYTFGSGTRLTVV.

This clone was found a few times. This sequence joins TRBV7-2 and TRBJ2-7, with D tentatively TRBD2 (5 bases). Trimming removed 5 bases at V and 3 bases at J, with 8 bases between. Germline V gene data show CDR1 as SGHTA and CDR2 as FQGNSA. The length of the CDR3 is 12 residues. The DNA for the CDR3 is TGTGCCAGCAGCGGTCGGGGCTACGAGCAGTACTTC. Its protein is CASSGRGYEQYF.

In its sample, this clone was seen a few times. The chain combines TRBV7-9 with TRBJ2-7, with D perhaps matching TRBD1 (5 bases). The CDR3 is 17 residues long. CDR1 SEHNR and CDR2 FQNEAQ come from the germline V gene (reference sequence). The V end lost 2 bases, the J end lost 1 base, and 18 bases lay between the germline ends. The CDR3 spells CASSLRALETGSYEQYF. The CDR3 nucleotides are TGTGCCAGCAGCTTACGGGCACTGGAAACAGGATCCTACGAGCAGTACTTC.

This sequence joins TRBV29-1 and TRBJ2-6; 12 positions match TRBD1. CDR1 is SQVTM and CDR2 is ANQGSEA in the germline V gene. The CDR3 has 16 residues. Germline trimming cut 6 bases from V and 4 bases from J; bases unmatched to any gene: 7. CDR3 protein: CSVAGTGGVGANVLTF. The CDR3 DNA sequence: TGCAGCGTGGCCGGGACAGGGGGCGTCGGGGCCAACGTCCTGACTTTC.

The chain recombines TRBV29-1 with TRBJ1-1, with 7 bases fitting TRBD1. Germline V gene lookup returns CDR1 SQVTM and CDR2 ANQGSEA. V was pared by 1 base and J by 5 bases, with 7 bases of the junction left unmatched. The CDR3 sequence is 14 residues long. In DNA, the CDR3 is TGCAGCGTTGAAGGGCGACAGGGTTTAACTGAAGCTTTCTTT. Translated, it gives CSVEGRQGLTEAFF.

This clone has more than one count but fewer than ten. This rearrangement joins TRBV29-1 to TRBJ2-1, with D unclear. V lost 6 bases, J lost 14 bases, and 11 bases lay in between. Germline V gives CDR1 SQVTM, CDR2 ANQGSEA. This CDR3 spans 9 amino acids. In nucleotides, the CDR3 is TGCAGCGTCACGAGGAATGAGTTCTTC. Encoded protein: CSVTRNEFF.

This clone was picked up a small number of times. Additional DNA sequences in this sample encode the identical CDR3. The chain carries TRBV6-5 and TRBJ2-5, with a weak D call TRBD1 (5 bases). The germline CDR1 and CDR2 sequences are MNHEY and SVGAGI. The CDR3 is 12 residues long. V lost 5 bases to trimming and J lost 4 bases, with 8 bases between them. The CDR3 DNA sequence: TGTGCCAGCAGTACAGGTAGAGAGACCCAGTACTTC. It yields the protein CASSTGRETQYF.

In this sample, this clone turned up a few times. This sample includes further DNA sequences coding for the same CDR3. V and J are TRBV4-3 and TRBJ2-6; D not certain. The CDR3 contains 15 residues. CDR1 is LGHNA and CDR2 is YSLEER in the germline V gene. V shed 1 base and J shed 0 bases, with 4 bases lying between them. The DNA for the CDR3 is TGCGCCAGCAGCCAAGCAGGCTCTGGGGCCAACGTCCTGACTTTC. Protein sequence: CASSQAGSGANVLTF.

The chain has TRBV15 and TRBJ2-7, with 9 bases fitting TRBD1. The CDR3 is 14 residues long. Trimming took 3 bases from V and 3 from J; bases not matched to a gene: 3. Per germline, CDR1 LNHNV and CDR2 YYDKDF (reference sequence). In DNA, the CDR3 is TGTGCCACCAGCAGCGGACAGGGGCACTACGAGCAGTACTTC. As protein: CATSSGQGHYEQYF.

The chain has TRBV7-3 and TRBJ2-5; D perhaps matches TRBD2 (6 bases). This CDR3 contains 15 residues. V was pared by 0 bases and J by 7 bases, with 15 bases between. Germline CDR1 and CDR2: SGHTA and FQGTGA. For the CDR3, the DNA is TGTGCCAGCAGCTTAACCACTAGCTCCCTAGGGACCCAGTACTTC. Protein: CASSLTTSSLGTQYF.

CDR3 in DNA: TGTGCCAGCAGCCACGGACAGGGTAGGCACGAGCAGTACTTC. As protein: CASSHGQGRHEQYF. This sequence joins TRBV7-2 and TRBJ2-7; 8 bases match TRBD1. The CDR3 totals 14 residues. V lost 5 bases and J lost 5; bases outside the gene matches: 8. Germline CDR1 and CDR2: SGHTA and FQGNSA.

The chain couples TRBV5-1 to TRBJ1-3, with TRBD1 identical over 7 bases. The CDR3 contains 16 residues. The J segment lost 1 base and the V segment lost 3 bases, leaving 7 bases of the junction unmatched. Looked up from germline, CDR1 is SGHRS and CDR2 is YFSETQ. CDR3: CASSSTGADSGNTIYF. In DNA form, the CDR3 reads TGCGCCAGCAGCTCCACAGGGGCAGATTCTGGAAACACCATATATTTT.

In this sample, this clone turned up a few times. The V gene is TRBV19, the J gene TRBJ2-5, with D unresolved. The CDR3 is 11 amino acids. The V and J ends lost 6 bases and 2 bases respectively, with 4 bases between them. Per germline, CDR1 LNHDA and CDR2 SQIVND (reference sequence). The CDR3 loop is CASSYQETQYF. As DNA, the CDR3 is TGTGCCAGTAGCTATCAAGAGACCCAGTACTTC.

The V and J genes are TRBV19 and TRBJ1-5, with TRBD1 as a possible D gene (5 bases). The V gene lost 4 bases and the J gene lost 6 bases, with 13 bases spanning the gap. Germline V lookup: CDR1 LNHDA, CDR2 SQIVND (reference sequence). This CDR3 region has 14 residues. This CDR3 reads CASSNRQGGQPQHF. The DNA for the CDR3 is TGTGCCAGTAGTAACCGTCAGGGAGGTCAGCCCCAGCATTTT. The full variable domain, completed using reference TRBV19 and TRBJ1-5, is DGGITQSPKYLFRKEGQNVTLSCEQNLNHDAMYWYRQDPGQGLRLIYYSQIVNDFQKGDIAEGYSVSREKKESFPLTVTSAQKNPTAFYLCASSNRQGGQPQHFGDGTRLSIL.

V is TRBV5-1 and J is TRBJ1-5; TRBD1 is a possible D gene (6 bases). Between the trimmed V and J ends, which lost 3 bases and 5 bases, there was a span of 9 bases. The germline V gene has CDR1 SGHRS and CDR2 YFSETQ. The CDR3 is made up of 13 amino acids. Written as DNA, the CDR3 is TGCGCCAGCAGCTCGTCAGGGGATCAGCCCCAGCATTTT. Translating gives CASSSSGDQPQHF.

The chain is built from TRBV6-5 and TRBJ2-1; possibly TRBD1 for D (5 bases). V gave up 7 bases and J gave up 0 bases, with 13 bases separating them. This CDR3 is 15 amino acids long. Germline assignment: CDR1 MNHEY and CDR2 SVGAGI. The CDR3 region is CASNSDISSYNEQFF. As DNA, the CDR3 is TGTGCCAGCAATTCGGACATTAGCTCCTACAATGAGCAGTTCTTC.

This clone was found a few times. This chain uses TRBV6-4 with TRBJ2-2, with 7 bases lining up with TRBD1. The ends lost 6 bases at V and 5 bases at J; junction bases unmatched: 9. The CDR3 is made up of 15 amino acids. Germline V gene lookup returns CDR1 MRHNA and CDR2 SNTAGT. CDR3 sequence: CASRPGQHNTGELFF. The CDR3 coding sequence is TGTGCCAGCAGGCCGGGACAGCATAATACCGGGGAGCTGTTTTTT.

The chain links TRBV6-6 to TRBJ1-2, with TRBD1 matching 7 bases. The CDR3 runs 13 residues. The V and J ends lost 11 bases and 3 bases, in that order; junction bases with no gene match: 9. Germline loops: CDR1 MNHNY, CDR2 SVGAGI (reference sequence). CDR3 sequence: CASRRGQHYGYTF. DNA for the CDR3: TGTGCCTCCCGACGGGGACAGCACTATGGCTACACCTTC.

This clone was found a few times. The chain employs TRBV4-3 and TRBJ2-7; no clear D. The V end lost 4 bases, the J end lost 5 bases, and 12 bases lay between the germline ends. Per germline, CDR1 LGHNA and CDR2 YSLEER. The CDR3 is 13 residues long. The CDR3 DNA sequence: TGCGCCAGCAGCCGGCAGGTGGTCCACGAGCAGTACTTC. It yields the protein CASSRQVVHEQYF.